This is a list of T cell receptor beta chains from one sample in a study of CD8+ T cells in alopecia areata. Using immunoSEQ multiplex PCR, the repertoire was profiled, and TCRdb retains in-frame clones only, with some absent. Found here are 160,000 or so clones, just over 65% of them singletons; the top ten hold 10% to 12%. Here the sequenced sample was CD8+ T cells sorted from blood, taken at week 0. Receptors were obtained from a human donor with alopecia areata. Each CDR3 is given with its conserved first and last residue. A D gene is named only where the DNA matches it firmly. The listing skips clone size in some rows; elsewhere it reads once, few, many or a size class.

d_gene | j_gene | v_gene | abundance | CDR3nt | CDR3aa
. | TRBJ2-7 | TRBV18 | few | TGTGCCAGCTCACCCCGGGACGGAGCCTACGAGCAGTACTTC | CASSPRDGAYEQYF
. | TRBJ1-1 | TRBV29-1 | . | TGCAGCGTTGTAGAGGGAGGAGGCACTGAAGCTTTCTTT | CSVVEGGGTEAFF
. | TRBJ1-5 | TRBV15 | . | TGTGCCACGGCACCCGGGAGCAATCAGCCCCAGCATTTT | CATAPGSNQPQHF
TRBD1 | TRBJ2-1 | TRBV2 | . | TGTGCCAGCAATTGGGTAGGGGGCAGGGAGCAGTTCTTC | CASNWVGGREQFF
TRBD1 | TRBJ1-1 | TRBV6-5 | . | TGTGCCAGCAACGGACAGGGCTACACTGAAGCTTTCTTT | CASNGQGYTEAFF
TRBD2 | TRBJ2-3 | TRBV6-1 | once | TGTGCCAGCAGTGGCGGGGGGGCCCGAACAGGAGGAGATACGCAGTATTTT | CASSGGGARTGGDTQYF
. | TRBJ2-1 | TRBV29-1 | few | TGCAGCGCCACGGTCGGGACCTCGGCGTTCTTC | CSATVGTSAFF
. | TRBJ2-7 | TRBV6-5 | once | TGTGCCAGCAGTTACTCGGACGGGTACGAGCAGTACTTC | CASSYSDGYEQYF
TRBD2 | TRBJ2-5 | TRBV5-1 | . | TGCGCCAGCAGCTTGCTAGCGGGGCAAGAGACCCAGTACTTC | CASSLLAGQETQYF
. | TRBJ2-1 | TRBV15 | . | TGTGCCACCAGCAGAGGAGGGAGCGGGTACAATGAGCAGTTCTTC | CATSRGGSGYNEQFF
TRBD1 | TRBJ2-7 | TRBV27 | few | TGTGCCAGCAGTTTATTCGGTGGGACAGGAGCCTACGAGCAGTACTTC | CASSLFGGTGAYEQYF
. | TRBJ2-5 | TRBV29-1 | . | TGCAGCGGATGGGGAAAAGAGACCCAGTACTTC | CSGWGKETQYF
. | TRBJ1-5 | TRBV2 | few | TGTGCCAGCAGTGAGCGGTACAGAAGCTTTGAGCATTTT | CASSERYRSFEHF
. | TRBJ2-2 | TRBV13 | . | TGTGCCAGCAGCTTGCGACAGATCGGGGAGCTGTTTTTT | CASSLRQIGELFF
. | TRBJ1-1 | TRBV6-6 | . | TGTGCCAGCGCCCCGGCCTCCACTGAAGCTTTCTTT | CASAPASTEAFF
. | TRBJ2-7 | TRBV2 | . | TGTGCCAGCAGTGTGGGGGGACTGGACGAGCAGTACTTC | CASSVGGLDEQYF
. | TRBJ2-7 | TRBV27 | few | TGTGCCAGCAGTCTAGGGGGGCAGGGGGTTTCCTACGAGCAGTACTTC | CASSLGGQGVSYEQYF
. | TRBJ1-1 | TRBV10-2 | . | TGCGCCAGCAGTGAGTCGAGCGGGGAGGGCACTGAAGCTTTCTTT | CASSESSGEGTEAFF
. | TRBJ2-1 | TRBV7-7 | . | TGTGCCAGCAGCCAACAGGGCGGGGAGCAGTTCTTC | CASSQQGGEQFF
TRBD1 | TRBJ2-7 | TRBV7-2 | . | TGTGCCAGCAGCTTAATCAGGGGGCCCTACGAGCAGTACTTC | CASSLIRGPYEQYF
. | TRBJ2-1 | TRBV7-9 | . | TGTGCCAGCAGCACCAAGTGGGGGGAGGCGGATTCCTACAATGAGCAGTTCTTC | CASSTKWGEADSYNEQFF
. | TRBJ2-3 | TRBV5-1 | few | TGCGCCAGCAGCTCGAGTCCGGGAAATACGCAGTATTTT | CASSSSPGNTQYF
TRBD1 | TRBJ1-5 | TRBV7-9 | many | TGTGCCAGCAGGGACACAGGGGAAAATCAGCCCCAGCATTTT | CASRDTGENQPQHF
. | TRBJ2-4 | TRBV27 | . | TGTGCCAGCAGGCACCCGGGTGGTGGAAACATTCAGTACTTC | CASRHPGGGNIQYF
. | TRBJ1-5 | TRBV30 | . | TGTGCCTGGAGTGAAGGGTACAATCAGCCCCAGCATTTT | CAWSEGYNQPQHF
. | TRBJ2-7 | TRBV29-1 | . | TGCCCCTTCGAGGACCCCTCCTACGAGCAGTACTTC | CPFEDPSYEQYF
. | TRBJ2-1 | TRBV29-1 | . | TGCAGCGCCAAGACCGGGACGGATGAGCAGTTCTTC | CSAKTGTDEQFF
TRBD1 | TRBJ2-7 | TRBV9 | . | TGTGCCAGCAGCCCCTGGGACAGGGCCCCACCGGGCGAGCAGTACTTC | CASSPWDRAPPGEQYF
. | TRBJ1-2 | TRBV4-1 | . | TGCGCCAGCAGCCAAGAAAGGCAAAGCGGGGATGGCTACACCTTC | CASSQERQSGDGYTF
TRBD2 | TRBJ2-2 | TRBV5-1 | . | TGCGCCAGCAGCTTTAGCGGGGCGAACACCGGGGAGCTGTTTTTT | CASSFSGANTGELFF
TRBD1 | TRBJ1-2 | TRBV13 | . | TGTGCCAGCAGCTTAGGACAGGGGGCTGGCTATGGCTACACCTTC | CASSLGQGAGYGYTF
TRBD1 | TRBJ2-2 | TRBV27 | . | TGTGCCAGCAGGCAGGGGGCCGGGGAGCTGTTTTTT | CASRQGAGELFF
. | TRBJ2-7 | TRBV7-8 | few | TGTGCCAGCAGCCCCAAGTTTGGGGATCCTGTCCACGAGCAGTACTTC | CASSPKFGDPVHEQYF
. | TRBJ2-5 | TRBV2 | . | TGTGCCAGCAGTGATCGGGTTGTGTGGCGGGGTAGGGAGACCCAGTACTTC | CASSDRVVWRGRETQYF
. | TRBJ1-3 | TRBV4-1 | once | TGCGCCAGCAGCCAACGGGGCTCTGGAAACACCATATATTTT | CASSQRGSGNTIYF
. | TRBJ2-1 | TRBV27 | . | TGTGCCAGCAGTTTATCCACCGGGCCTTATGAGCAGTTCTTC | CASSLSTGPYEQFF
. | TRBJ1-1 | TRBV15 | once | TGTGCCACCAGCAGAGATCGAGGGAAGAACACTGAAGCTTTCTTT | CATSRDRGKNTEAFF
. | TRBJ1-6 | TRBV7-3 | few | TGTGCCAGCTCACAGGGATATAATTCACCCCTCCACTTT | CASSQGYNSPLHF
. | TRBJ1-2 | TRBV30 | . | TGTGCCTGGGAGGACAGCTACCCCTATGGCTACACCTTC | CAWEDSYPYGYTF
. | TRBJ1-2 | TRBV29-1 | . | TGCAGCGTTGCTTCAGAGGGGGGTGGCTACACCTTC | CSVASEGGGYTF
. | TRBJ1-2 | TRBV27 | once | TGTGCCAGCAGTCCCAACAGGCGAAACTATGGCTACACCTTC | CASSPNRRNYGYTF
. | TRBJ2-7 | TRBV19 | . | TGTGCCAGTAGTATCCGGGATTCGTCCTACGAGCAGTACTTC | CASSIRDSSYEQYF
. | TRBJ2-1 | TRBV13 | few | TGTGCCAGCAGCTTCCAACTAGCTGAGGCCTACAATGAGCAGTTCTTC | CASSFQLAEAYNEQFF
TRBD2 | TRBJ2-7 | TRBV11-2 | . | TGTGCCAGCAGCTCCGGACGTGGGCGGGGGAGCTCCTACGAGCAGTACTTC | CASSSGRGRGSSYEQYF
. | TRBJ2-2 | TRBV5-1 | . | TGCGCCAGCAGACAAGACAGGTTGGGTCCCAACACCGGGGAGCTGTTTTTT | CASRQDRLGPNTGELFF
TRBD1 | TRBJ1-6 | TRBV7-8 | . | TGTGCCAGCAGCCAAAGGGACAGAGCTTCACCCCTCCACTTT | CASSQRDRASPLHF
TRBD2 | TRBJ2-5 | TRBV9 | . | TGTGCCAGCAGCCCGGGACTAGCGGGGGGCCCACAAGAGACCCAGTACTTC | CASSPGLAGGPQETQYF
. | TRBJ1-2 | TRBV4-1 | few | TGCGCCAGCAGCCAAGCGGGGGCGTCTAGCTATGGCTACACCTTC | CASSQAGASSYGYTF
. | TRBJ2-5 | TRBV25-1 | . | TGTGCCAGCAGTGAATATCGAGGGGGAGAGACCCAGTACTTC | CASSEYRGGETQYF
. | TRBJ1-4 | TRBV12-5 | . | TGTGCTAGTGGTAATGGCGTCTCAACTAATGAAAAACTGTTTTTT | CASGNGVSTNEKLFF
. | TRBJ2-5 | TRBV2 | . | TGTGCCAGCAGTGATCATCCAGGGAAAGAGACCCAGTACTTC | CASSDHPGKETQYF
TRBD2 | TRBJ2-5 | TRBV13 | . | TGTGCCAGCAGCTCCGGGACTAGCACACTTGAAGAGACCCAGTACTTC | CASSSGTSTLEETQYF
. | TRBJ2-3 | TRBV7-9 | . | TGTGCCAGCAGCCCGCGGACGAGTCCTTGGGGGACAGATACGCAGTATTTT | CASSPRTSPWGTDTQYF
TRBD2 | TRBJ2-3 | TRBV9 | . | TGTGCCAGCAGCGTATTGAGGGAGGGGAACCAGGGGCAGTATTTT | CASSVLREGNQGQYF